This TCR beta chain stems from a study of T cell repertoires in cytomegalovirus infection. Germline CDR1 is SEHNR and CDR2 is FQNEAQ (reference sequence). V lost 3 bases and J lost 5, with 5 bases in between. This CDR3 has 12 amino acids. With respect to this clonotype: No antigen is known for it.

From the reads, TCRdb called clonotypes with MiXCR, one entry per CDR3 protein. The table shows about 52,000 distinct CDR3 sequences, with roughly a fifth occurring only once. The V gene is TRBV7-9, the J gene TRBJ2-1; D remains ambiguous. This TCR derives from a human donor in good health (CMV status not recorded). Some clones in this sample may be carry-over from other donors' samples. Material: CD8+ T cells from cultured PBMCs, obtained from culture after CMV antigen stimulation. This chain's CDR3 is CASSLGHNEQFF. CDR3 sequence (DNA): TGTGCCAGCAGCTTGGGCCACAATGAGCAGTTCTTC.